Reported below is one T cell receptor beta chain. V lost 7 bases to trimming and J lost 1 base, with 13 bases between them. This CDR3 region has 14 residues. Looked up from germline, CDR1 is MNHEY and CDR2 is SVGAGI. The method was immunoSEQ multiplex PCR; TCRdb's version includes in-frame clones alone and lacks a portion of them. The table shows 350,000 to 450,000 clones, with 90% occurring only once. This entry belongs to a study of control samples from healthy donors and cancer patients. The receptor was isolated from a man aged 35-49 years with head and neck cancer. The chain couples TRBV6-5 to TRBJ1-1; D gene unclear. Sequenced material: PBMCs. The CDR3 nucleotides read TGTGCCAGCACCCCCACGATGGAGAACACTGAAGCTTTCTTT. This translates into CASTPTMENTEAFF.